The clone carrying this T cell receptor beta chain was counted once. Germline trimming cut 0 bases from V and 8 bases from J; bases unmatched to any gene: 13. The length of the CDR3 is 16 residues. Germline CDR1 SQVTM, CDR2 ANQGSEA. The data were taken from a study of blood T cell repertoires in COVID-19. Turning to the study itself: Acute and convalescent COVID-19 specimens originated in the United States, Italy and Spain. Nucleic acid was either cDNA or gDNA, and it came from T cells, B-cell-depleted T cells, or PBMCs.

In the authors' workflow: Amplified reference gene primers provided the basis for estimating nucleated cell counts. Profiling relied on immunoSEQ multiplex PCR, and the TCRdb table lists in-frame clones only, not all of them. V and J calls and clone size come straight from that table; D and trimming were deduced from the DNA. The table shows about 230,000 clones, with approximately 88% occurring only once. The chain couples TRBV29-1 to TRBJ2-3; 8 nucleotides agree with TRBD2. The sample consisted of peripheral blood. This sequence originates from a man in his forties with acute or convalescent COVID-19. The CDR3 nucleotides read TGCAGCGTTGAAGAGTGGGTACTAGCGGCAGGTGGTACGCAGTATTTT. As protein: CSVEEWVLAAGGTQYF.